Following are 3 T cell receptor beta chains from one sample sequenced in a study of cytomegalovirus exposure and HLA in healthy donors. PCR involved 60 Vbeta and 13 Jbeta primers. Produced via immunoSEQ multiplex PCR; TCRdb's table is partial and in-frame only. This sample carries 120,000 or so clones, 55% to 75% of them seen once, and the ten largest clones take approximately 3.8%. Sample: PBMCs. The source is a man aged 30 to 39 in good health and CMV-seronegative.

CDR3 DNA sequence: TGTGCCAGCAGTTACCAGGGGGTTCGGGACGAGCAGTACTTC. Its translation: CASSYQGVRDEQYF. The chain is built from TRBV28 and TRBJ2-7, with 7 bases lining up with TRBD1. This CDR3 has 14 residues. The trim removed 4 bases at V and 5 bases at J, leaving 8 bases unmatched. Germline CDR1 MDHEN, CDR2 SYDVKM.

J is TRBJ2-7 and V is TRBV11-2, with a weak D call TRBD1 (6 bases). Trimming took off 5 bases at V and 3 bases at J, with 14 bases between the two ends. Germline V gene sequence: CDR1 SGHAT, CDR2 FQNNGV. There are 14 residues in the CDR3. The CDR3 sequence is CASSPTGKSYEQYF. The CDR3 DNA follows: TGTGCCAGCAGCCCTACAGGGAAAAGCTACGAGCAGTACTTC.

The chain joins TRBV5-1 to TRBJ2-1; a weak D match, TRBD1 (6 bases). Germline assignment: CDR1 SGHRS and CDR2 YFSETQ. Between the trimmed V and J ends, which lost 0 bases and 7 bases, there was a span of 14 bases. This CDR3 has 15 amino acids. Here the CDR3 reads CASSLGGFDRNEQFF. CDR3 DNA: TGCGCCAGCAGCTTGGGGGGATTCGACAGGAATGAGCAGTTCTTC. Complete variable domain (other parts from reference TRBV5-1 and TRBJ2-1): KAGVTQTPRYLIKTRGQQVTLSCSPISGHRSVSWYQQTPGQGLQFLFEYFSETQRNKGNFPGRFSGRQFSNSRSEMNVSTLELGDSALYLCASSLGGFDRNEQFFGPGTRLTVL.